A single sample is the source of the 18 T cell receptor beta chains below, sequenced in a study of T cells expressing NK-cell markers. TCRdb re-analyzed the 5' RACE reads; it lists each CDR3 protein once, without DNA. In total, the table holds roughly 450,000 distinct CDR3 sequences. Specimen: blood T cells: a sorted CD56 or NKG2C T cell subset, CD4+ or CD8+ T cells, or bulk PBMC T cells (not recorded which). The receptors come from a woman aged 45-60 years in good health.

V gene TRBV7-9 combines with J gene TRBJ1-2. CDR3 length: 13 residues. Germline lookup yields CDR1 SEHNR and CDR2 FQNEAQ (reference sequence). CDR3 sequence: CASSVDGLYGYTF. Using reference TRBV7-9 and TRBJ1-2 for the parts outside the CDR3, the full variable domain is DTGVSQNPRHKITKRGQNVTFRCDPISEHNRLYWYRQTLGQGPEFLTYFQNEAQLEKSRLLSDRFSAERPKGSFSTLEIQRTEQGDSAMYLCASSVDGLYGYTFGSGTRLTVV.

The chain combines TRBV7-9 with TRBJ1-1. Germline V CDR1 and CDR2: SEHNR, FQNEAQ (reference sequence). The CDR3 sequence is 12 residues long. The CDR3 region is CASSVSDTEAFF.

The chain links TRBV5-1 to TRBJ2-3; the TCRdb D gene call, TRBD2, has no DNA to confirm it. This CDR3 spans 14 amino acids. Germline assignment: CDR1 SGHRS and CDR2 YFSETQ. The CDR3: CASSTSGAEDTQYF.

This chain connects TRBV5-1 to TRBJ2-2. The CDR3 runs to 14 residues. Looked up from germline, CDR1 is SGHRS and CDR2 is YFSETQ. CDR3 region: CASSLDLTTGELFF. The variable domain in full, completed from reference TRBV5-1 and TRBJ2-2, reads KAGVTQTPRYLIKTRGQQVTLSCSPISGHRSVSWYQQTPGQGLQFLFEYFSETQRNKGNFPGRFSGRQFSNSRSEMNVSTLELGDSALYLCASSLDLTTGELFFGEGSRLTVL.

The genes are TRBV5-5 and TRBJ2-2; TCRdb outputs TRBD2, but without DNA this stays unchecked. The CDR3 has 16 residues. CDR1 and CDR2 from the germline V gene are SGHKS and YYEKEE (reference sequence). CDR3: CASSLEASGRDGELFF.

CDR3 loop: CASSYKAIPEAFF. This rearrangement joins TRBV3-1 to TRBJ1-1. CDR3 size: 13 residues. Germline loops: CDR1 LGHDT, CDR2 YNNKEL (reference sequence).

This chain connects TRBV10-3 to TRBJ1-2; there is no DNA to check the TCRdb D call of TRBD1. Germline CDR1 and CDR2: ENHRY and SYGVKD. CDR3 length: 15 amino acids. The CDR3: CAISVLLEDRNGYTF.

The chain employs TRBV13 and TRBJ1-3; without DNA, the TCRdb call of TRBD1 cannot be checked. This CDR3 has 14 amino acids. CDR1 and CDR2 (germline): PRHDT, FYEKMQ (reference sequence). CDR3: CAMSVRSSGNTIFF.

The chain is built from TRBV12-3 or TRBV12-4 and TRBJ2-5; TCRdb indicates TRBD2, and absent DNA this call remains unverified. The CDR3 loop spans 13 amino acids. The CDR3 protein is CASTLGGGETQYF.

The chain's CDR3 is CASSWEWGNYGYTF. V gene TRBV5-1 combines with J gene TRBJ1-2. CDR1 SGHRS and CDR2 YFSETQ come from the germline V gene. CDR3 length equals 14 residues.

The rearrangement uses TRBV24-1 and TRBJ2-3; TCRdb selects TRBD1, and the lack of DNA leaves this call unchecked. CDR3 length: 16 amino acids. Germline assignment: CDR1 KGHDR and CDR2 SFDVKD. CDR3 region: CATSDLGDRKTDTQYF.

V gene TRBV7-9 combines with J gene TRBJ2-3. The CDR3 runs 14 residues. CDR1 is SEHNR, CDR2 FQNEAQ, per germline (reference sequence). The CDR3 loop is CASSRMGYPDTQYF.

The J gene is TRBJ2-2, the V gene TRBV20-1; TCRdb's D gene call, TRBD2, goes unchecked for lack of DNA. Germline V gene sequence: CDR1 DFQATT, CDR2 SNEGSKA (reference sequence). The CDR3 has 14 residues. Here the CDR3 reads CSARRLGVTGELFF.

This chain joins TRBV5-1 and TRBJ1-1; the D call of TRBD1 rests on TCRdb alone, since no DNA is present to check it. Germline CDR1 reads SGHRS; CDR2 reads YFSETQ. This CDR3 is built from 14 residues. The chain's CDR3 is CASSSEHGGSVAFF. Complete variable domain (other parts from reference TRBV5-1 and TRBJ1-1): KAGVTQTPRYLIKTRGQQVTLSCSPISGHRSVSWYQQTPGQGLQFLFEYFSETQRNKGNFPGRFSGRQFSNSRSEMNVSTLELGDSALYLCASSSEHGGSVAFFGQGTRLTVV.

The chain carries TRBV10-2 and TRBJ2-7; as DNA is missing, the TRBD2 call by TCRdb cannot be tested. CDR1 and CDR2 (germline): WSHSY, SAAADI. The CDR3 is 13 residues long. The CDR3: CASTGGVKGEQYF.

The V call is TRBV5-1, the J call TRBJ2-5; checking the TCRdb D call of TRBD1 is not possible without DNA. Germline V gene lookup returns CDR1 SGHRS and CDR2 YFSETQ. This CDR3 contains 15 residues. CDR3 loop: CASSDGQGRLETQYF. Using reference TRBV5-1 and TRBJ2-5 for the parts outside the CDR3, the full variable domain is KAGVTQTPRYLIKTRGQQVTLSCSPISGHRSVSWYQQTPGQGLQFLFEYFSETQRNKGNFPGRFSGRQFSNSRSEMNVSTLELGDSALYLCASSDGQGRLETQYFGPGTRLLVL.

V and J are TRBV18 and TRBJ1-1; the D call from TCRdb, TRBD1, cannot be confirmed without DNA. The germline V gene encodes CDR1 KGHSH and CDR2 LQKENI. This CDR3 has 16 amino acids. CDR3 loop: CASSPLHRNLNTEAFF.

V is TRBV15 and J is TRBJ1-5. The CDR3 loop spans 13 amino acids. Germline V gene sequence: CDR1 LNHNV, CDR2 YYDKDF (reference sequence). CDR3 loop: CATSLSGNQPQHF.